These 24 T cell receptor beta chains were sequenced from one sample in a study of blood T cell repertoires in COVID-19. Here immunoSEQ multiplex PCR was the method, and the copy in TCRdb shows in-frame clones only, minus some. The table records around 140,000 clones, around 84% of them present only once. Sequenced sample: peripheral blood. The receptors derive from a woman aged 60 to 75 with acute or convalescent COVID-19.

The CDR3 nucleotides read TGTGCCAGCGCGGGACAGGGGGTATCTGAAGCTTTCTTT. It encodes CASAGQGVSEAFF. The chain is built from TRBV2 and TRBJ1-1; 11 bases match TRBD1. After removal of 8 bases from V and 6 bases from J, the junction contained 5 bases not matched to a gene. The CDR3 is 13 residues long. Germline V gene data show CDR1 as SNHLY and CDR2 as FYNNEI.

For the CDR3, the DNA is TGTGCCAGCAGCTTAGGGCCCCAGGGGGACACTGAAGCTTTCTTT. Amino acids: CASSLGPQGDTEAFF. The gene calls are TRBV7-9 and TRBJ1-1; 7 positions match TRBD1. The CDR3 is 15 residues long. The ends lost 1 base at V and 3 bases at J; junction bases unmatched: 5. Germline CDR1 and CDR2: SEHNR and FQNEAQ (reference sequence).

The V and J genes are TRBV12-3 or TRBV12-4 and TRBJ2-5; D gene ambiguous. V dropped 1 base and J dropped 5 bases, with 5 bases sitting between them. This CDR3 is built from 12 residues. The CDR3 region is CASSLDGETQYF. The CDR3 nucleotides are TGTGCCAGCAGTTTAGACGGGGAGACCCAGTACTTC.

The chain joins TRBV24-1 to TRBJ2-7; D unclear. V was pared by 1 base and J by 7 bases, with 7 bases between. Per the germline V gene, CDR1 is KGHDR and CDR2 is SFDVKD. The CDR3 sequence is 12 residues long. CDR3 loop: CATSDFKREQYF. In DNA form, the CDR3 reads TGTGCCACCAGTGATTTTAAGAGGGAGCAGTACTTC.

The chain couples TRBV11-3 to TRBJ1-6; no firm D call. Germline values: CDR1 SGHNT, CDR2 YENEEA. Trimming removed 5 bases from V and 8 bases from J, with 13 bases in between. The CDR3 has 14 residues. CDR3 in amino acids: CASSQDGVDSPLHF. The CDR3 DNA reads TGTGCCAGCAGCCAAGACGGGGTCGATTCACCCCTCCACTTT.

The chain carries TRBV5-8 and TRBJ2-3; tentatively, D is TRBD2 (7 bases). Germline V CDR1 and CDR2: SGHTS, YDEGEE. The CDR3 contains 16 residues. The germline V and J ends were trimmed by 5 bases and 1 base, with 17 bases remaining between them. The CDR3 loop is CASSYRRGGGTDTQYF. Here the CDR3 DNA reads TGTGCCAGCAGTTACCGGAGGGGGGGTGGCACAGATACGCAGTATTTT.

This clone was found once. The rearrangement uses TRBV14 and TRBJ1-4, with D hard to call. Trimming removed 1 base from V and 12 bases from J, with 9 bases in between. Germline CDR1 and CDR2: SGHDN and FVKESK. The CDR3 has 12 residues. Here the CDR3 reads CASSQGLRELFF. The DNA for the CDR3 is TGTGCCAGCAGCCAAGGTCTGAGAGAACTGTTTTTT. The entire variable domain, with the rest obtained from reference TRBV14 and TRBJ1-4, is as follows: EAGVTQFPSHSVIEKGQTVTLRCDPISGHDNLYWYRRVMGKEIKFLLHFVKESKQDESGMPNNRFLAERTGGTYSTLKVQPAELEDSGVYFCASSQGLRELFFGSGTQLSVL.

The chain has TRBV9 and TRBJ2-3, with D tentatively TRBD1 (5 bases). Germline V lookup: CDR1 SGDLS, CDR2 YYNGEE. This CDR3 has 14 amino acids. Trimming stripped 2 bases from V and 0 bases from J, with 7 bases between. The CDR3: CASSVTVSTDTQYF. The CDR3 DNA reads as TGTGCCAGCAGCGTGACAGTTAGCACAGATACGCAGTATTTT.

The CDR3 reads CATSDPAGEGGWNNEQFF. The CDR3 DNA follows: TGTGCCACCAGTGACCCAGCGGGAGAGGGGGGGTGGAACAATGAGCAGTTCTTC. The chain uses TRBV24-1 and TRBJ2-1; TRBD2 aligns across 8 bases. The V gene's germline CDR1 is KGHDR and CDR2 SFDVKD. CDR3 length: 18 residues. V trimming: 4 bases; J trimming: 5 bases; junction bases outside the gene matches: 15.

The chain links TRBV30 to TRBJ2-7; the match to TRBD1 covers 9 bases. Per the germline V gene, CDR1 is GTSNPN and CDR2 is SVGIG (reference sequence). The CDR3 extends over 15 amino acids. Unmatched junction bases numbered 12, after V lost 3 bases and J lost 6 bases. This chain's CDR3 is CAWRSPTGGTGEQYF. The CDR3 coding sequence is TGTGCCTGGAGAAGCCCGACAGGGGGAACGGGCGAGCAGTACTTC. The whole variable domain, remainder taken from reference TRBV30 and TRBJ2-7, is SQTIHQWPATLVQPVGSPLSLECTVEGTSNPNLYWYRQAAGRGLQLLFYSVGIGQISSEVPQNLSASRPQDRQFILSSKKLLLSDSGFYLCAWRSPTGGTGEQYFGPGTRLTVT.

The chain joins TRBV28 to TRBJ2-7, with 12 bases that match TRBD2. V was pared by 6 bases and J by 2 bases, with 2 bases of the junction left unmatched. Germline V CDR1 and CDR2: MDHEN, SYDVKM. This CDR3 is 14 amino acids long. In DNA, the CDR3 is TGTGCCAGCAGCCCTAGCGGGGGGGCCTACGAGCAGTACTTC. Amino acids: CASSPSGGAYEQYF.

The chain recombines TRBV5-5 with TRBJ2-1; 8 nucleotides align to TRBD2. The CDR3 consists of 15 residues. Germline values: CDR1 SGHKS, CDR2 YYEKEE (reference sequence). The trim removed 4 bases at V and 6 bases at J, leaving 9 bases unmatched. CDR3 in DNA: TGTGCCAGCAGCCTCATACTAGCGGCGACCAATGAGCAGTTCTTC. Translation gives CASSLILAATNEQFF.

The chain links TRBV2 to TRBJ2-4; no clear D. The CDR3 loop spans 14 amino acids. Deletions cut 3 bases from V and 7 bases from J, with 13 bases between. In germline, CDR1 is SNHLY, CDR2 FYNNEI. In nucleotides, the CDR3 is TGTGCCAGCAGTGACATACCGTCCGGGAACATTCAGTACTTC. It is translated as CASSDIPSGNIQYF.

The CDR3 loop reads CASSLSHEGAGNQPQHF. The CDR3, as DNA: TGCGCCAGCAGCTTGTCACATGAGGGGGCGGGCAATCAGCCCCAGCATTTT. V and J are TRBV5-1 and TRBJ1-5; TRBD1 aligns across 7 bases. CDR3 length: 17 amino acids. V lost 1 base, J lost 2 bases, and 9 bases stayed unmatched. Germline V gene sequence: CDR1 SGHRS, CDR2 YFSETQ.

The rearrangement joins TRBV5-1 to TRBJ1-1, with D unclear. This CDR3 is 13 amino acids long. Looked up from germline, CDR1 is SGHRS and CDR2 is YFSETQ. V lost 2 bases, J lost 0 bases, and 5 bases lay in between. CDR3 DNA sequence: TGCGCCAGCAGCTTTACAGTGAACACTGAAGCTTTCTTT. Residues: CASSFTVNTEAFF. The full variable domain, completed using reference TRBV5-1 and TRBJ1-1, is KAGVTQTPRYLIKTRGQQVTLSCSPISGHRSVSWYQQTPGQGLQFLFEYFSETQRNKGNFPGRFSGRQFSNSRSEMNVSTLELGDSALYLCASSFTVNTEAFFGQGTRLTVV.

CDR3 sequence reads: CASSFRGPSPYGYTF. The CDR3 DNA follows: TGTGCCAGCAGCTTCAGGGGCCCTAGCCCCTATGGCTACACCTTC. The V and J genes are TRBV11-2 and TRBJ1-2; a possible D gene is TRBD1 (6 bases). Trimming pared 3 bases from V and 4 bases from J, leaving 15 bases between. CDR3 length: 15 amino acids. CDR1 is SGHAT and CDR2 is FQNNGV in the germline V gene.

V gene TRBV9 combines with J gene TRBJ2-5, with 8 positions matching TRBD1. The CDR3 runs 15 residues. The ends lost 2 bases at V and 2 bases at J; junction bases unmatched: 5. Germline V gene lookup returns CDR1 SGDLS and CDR2 YYNGEE. CDR3 in DNA: TGTGCCAGCAGCGTTGGACAGGGAGGTCAAGAGACCCAGTACTTC. Encoded protein: CASSVGQGGQETQYF. Complete variable domain (other parts from reference TRBV9 and TRBJ2-5): DSGVTQTPKHLITATGQRVTLRCSPRSGDLSVYWYQQSLDQGLQFLIQYYNGEERAKGNILERFSAQQFPDLHSELNLSSLELGDSALYFCASSVGQGGQETQYFGPGTRLLVL.

The chain uses TRBV29-1 and TRBJ1-5, with 7 bases identical to TRBD1. Germline loops: CDR1 SQVTM, CDR2 ANQGSEA. The ends lost 4 bases at V and 5 bases at J; junction bases unmatched: 5. The CDR3 contains 13 residues. CDR3 residues: CSVGGQADQPQHF. CDR3 sequence (DNA): TGCAGCGTTGGCGGACAGGCGGATCAGCCCCAGCATTTT.

This sequence joins TRBV5-1 and TRBJ1-5; D is perhaps TRBD1 (5 bases). This CDR3 has 17 residues. The germline CDR1 and CDR2 sequences are SGHRS and YFSETQ. With 0 bases removed from V and 5 bases from J, the gap between germline ends came to 18 bases. The CDR3 coding sequence is TGCGCCAGCAGCTTGGCCGGAGGGCAGGGTGGGGATCAGCCCCAGCATTTT. Translating it yields CASSLAGGQGGDQPQHF.

This clone was observed a handful of times. One end of the junction does not line up with germline, which may come from a read error. The J gene is TRBJ2-6, the V gene TRBV27, with 9 bases fitting TRBD1. The CDR3 runs to 14 residues. Germline CDR1 and CDR2: MNHEY and SMNVEV (reference sequence). In DNA, the CDR3 is TGTGCCAGCAGACCTACAGGGGGCTACACTGAGCCGTTCTTC. Translation gives CASRPTGGYTEPFF.

V usage is TRBV7-6 and J usage is TRBJ1-3; a weak D match, TRBD1 (6 bases). V dropped 3 bases and J dropped 0 bases, with 9 bases sitting between them. The CDR3 sequence is 15 residues long. Germline values: CDR1 SGHVS, CDR2 FNYEAQ. In DNA form, the CDR3 reads TGTGCCAGCAGCTTGCAGGGGAGCTCTGGAAACACCATATATTTT. Translating it yields CASSLQGSSGNTIYF.

This chain connects TRBV4-1 to TRBJ2-7; a possible D gene is TRBD1 (6 bases). V lost 1 base, J lost 2 bases, and 21 bases lay in between. The CDR3 extends over 18 amino acids. Germline CDR1 is MGHRA and CDR2 is YSYEKL. In nucleotides, the CDR3 is TGCGCCAGCAGCCAAGTTGTCTTATCGATGGACAGAGCCTACGAGCAGTACTTC. This sequence encodes CASSQVVLSMDRAYEQYF.

The rearrangement uses TRBV6-5 and TRBJ2-3, with D possibly matching TRBD2 (5 bases). The CDR3 spans 12 residues. V lost 5 bases and J 4 bases, leaving 7 bases between the germline ends. The germline CDR1 and CDR2 sequences are MNHEY and SVGAGI. The CDR3 protein is CASSRSADTQYF. CDR3 bases: TGTGCCAGCAGTCGTAGCGCAGATACGCAGTATTTT.

The rearrangement links TRBV29-1 to TRBJ1-1, with D hard to call. This CDR3 is built from 13 residues. Trimming took off 6 bases at V and 0 bases at J, with 11 bases between the two ends. In germline, CDR1 is SQVTM, CDR2 ANQGSEA. CDR3 protein: CSVNTRMNTEAFF. CDR3 coding DNA: TGCAGCGTCAACACACGAATGAACACTGAAGCTTTCTTT.